The T cell receptor beta chain under discussion was sequenced for a study of cytomegalovirus exposure and HLA in healthy donors. Study at large: An analysis done earlier identified approximately 120 million unique TCR beta sequences from approximately 170 million T cells. Around 80 million unique TCR sequences came from HLA-typed donors in an early release.

Primers included in the PCR were 60 Vbeta and 13 Jbeta primers. Clones were sequenced by immunoSEQ multiplex PCR, and TCRdb holds only the in-frame ones, with some missing. This table has over 110,000 clones, about four fifths appearing once. Germline V gene sequence: CDR1 MNHEY, CDR2 SVGAGI. The J segment lost 7 bases and the V segment lost 5 bases, leaving 5 bases of the junction unmatched. The CDR3 loop spans 13 amino acids. Of note for this clone: No antigen is known for it.

Study-wide findings and caveats: A list of 150 to 200 TCR beta chains associated with cytomegalovirus was given.

This chain links TRBV6-5 with TRBJ1-2; 9 bases are shared with TRBD1. This receptor was obtained from a woman between 35 and 50 years old in good health and CMV-seropositive. The sequenced sample consisted of PBMCs. Here the CDR3 DNA reads TGTGCCAGCAGTCGACAGGGGGAGAGTGGCTACACCTTC. It specifies CASSRQGESGYTF.